This T cell receptor (beta chain) was identified during a study of identifying expanded T cells in peripheral blood. The protocol was immunoSEQ multiplex PCR, while the TCRdb copy is restricted to in-frame clones and leaves out a portion. Among some 72,000 clones listed, 85% to 90% were seen once. During the collection period, no donor immune events like infections were recorded. General observations from the study: Over approximately two and four weeks, about 16.4 and 19 clones changed, versus around 1.2 between replicates. Clone count variance between roughly 2-week samples rose with total template count.

A remark on this clone: What it binds is unknown.

Sequenced material: blood. This receptor was identified in a person aged 18 to 75 in good health.

The CDR3 nucleotides are TGTGCCAGCAGTTTTTCGCCCTACGAGCAGTACTTC. Residues: CASSFSPYEQYF. V and J are TRBV28 and TRBJ2-7; D remains ambiguous. Trimming cost V 3 bases and J 2 bases, with 5 bases left between them. CDR1 MDHEN and CDR2 SYDVKM come from the germline V gene. The length of the CDR3 is 12 residues.